This entry features one T cell receptor (beta chain) sequence. The data were taken from a study of T cells in tuberculosis. On the study more broadly: CD1B tetramers identified T cells specific for mycobacterial lipid GMM.

Sequenced by immunoSEQ multiplex PCR; TCRdb stores in-frame clones only, minus some. The profile shows 80,000 to 90,000 clones, roughly 88% of them singletons. Sorting used thawed, overnight-rested PBMC stained with anti-CD3, a viability dye and GMM-loaded CD1B tetramer. The CD1B tetramers carried C32 glucose monomycolate purified from Rhodococcus equi. From each donor, some 100,000 tetramer-negative cells were sorted. The receptor was derived from an adult woman with latent tuberculosis. Source material: CD1b-GMM tetramer-negative cells sorted from PBMCs.

CDR3 nucleotide sequence: TGTGCCACCTTGAAACGGGACTCCTACAATGAGCAGTTCTTC. This codes for CATLKRDSYNEQFF. This chain joins TRBV11-1 and TRBJ2-1, with D possibly TRBD2 on 5 matching bases. CDR3 size: 14 residues. Germline assignment: CDR1 SGHAT and CDR2 FQDESV (reference sequence). The V end was cut by 10 bases, the J end by 0 bases, with 13 bases between.